A selection of T cell receptor beta chains follows, all from one sample in a study of blood T cells in healthy people across ages. One entry per CDR3 protein results from TCRdb running MiXCR on the 5' RACE reads. There are about 380,000 distinct CDR3 sequences in the sample; more than 45% occur only once, and roughly 51% lies in the top ten. Sample: blood. Receptors originate from a man aged 55 to 70 in good health. Each CDR3 is given with its conserved first and last residue. A D gene is named only where the DNA matches it firmly. Rows may omit the clone size; those that give it use once, few, many or a size class.

d_call: TRBD2; v_call: TRBV7-3; j_call: TRBJ2-5; clone_size: few; cdr3_nt: TGTGCCAGCAGCATCGGGGGTATAGCGGGAGGGAGGGAGACCCAGTACTTC; cdr3_aa: CASSIGGIAGGRETQYF
d_call: TRBD2; v_call: TRBV6-6; j_call: TRBJ2-5; clone_size: .; cdr3_nt: TGTGCCAGCAGTTTGTGGACTAGCGGAGATGAAGAGACCCAGTACTTC; cdr3_aa: CASSLWTSGDEETQYF
d_call: .; v_call: TRBV5-1; j_call: TRBJ1-2; clone_size: .; cdr3_nt: TGCGCCAGCAGCTGGACCGACCCAGGGGTGGAAGGCTACACCTTC; cdr3_aa: CASSWTDPGVEGYTF
d_call: TRBD1; v_call: TRBV7-2; j_call: TRBJ2-5; clone_size: .; cdr3_nt: TGTGCCAGCAGCTACTTGACAGGGTCGGTAGAGACCCAGTACTTC; cdr3_aa: CASSYLTGSVETQYF
d_call: TRBD1; v_call: TRBV20-1; j_call: TRBJ2-3; clone_size: few; cdr3_nt: TGCAGTGTCCCGTCGACCCGGGACAGGGGATTAACAGATACGCAGTATTTT; cdr3_aa: CSVPSTRDRGLTDTQYF
d_call: .; v_call: TRBV7-2; j_call: TRBJ2-5; clone_size: .; cdr3_nt: TGTGCCAGCAGCTTTACCAGTAAAGAGACCCAGTACTTC; cdr3_aa: CASSFTSKETQYF
d_call: TRBD1; v_call: TRBV4-3; j_call: TRBJ1-2; clone_size: .; cdr3_nt: TGCGCCAGCAGCCAAGATGGGTTTGACCCGGGACAGGGGCCTGGCTACACCTTC; cdr3_aa: CASSQDGFDPGQGPGYTF
d_call: .; v_call: TRBV30; j_call: TRBJ2-7; clone_size: few; cdr3_nt: TGTGCCTGGAGTGTTTCGACTGGCGAGCAGTACTTC; cdr3_aa: CAWSVSTGEQYF
d_call: .; v_call: TRBV6-2/TRBV6-3; j_call: TRBJ2-1; clone_size: .; cdr3_nt: TGTGCCAGCACCAAGCGGGTGAACAACGGCAATGAGCAGTTCTTC; cdr3_aa: CASTKRVNNGNEQFF
d_call: TRBD1; v_call: TRBV2; j_call: TRBJ2-5; clone_size: .; cdr3_nt: TGTGCCAGCATTAGGGACAGCTCCAAGACCCAGTACTTC; cdr3_aa: CASIRDSSKTQYF
d_call: TRBD1; v_call: TRBV29-1; j_call: TRBJ1-2; clone_size: .; cdr3_nt: TGCAGCGCTGTACTCCCGGGACAGGGGGCTGTTGGGGGCTACACCTTC; cdr3_aa: CSAVLPGQGAVGGYTF
d_call: .; v_call: TRBV5-5; j_call: TRBJ2-7; clone_size: .; cdr3_nt: TGTGCCAGCAGCCCTACGGGACTGCGCTCCTACGAGCAGTACTTC; cdr3_aa: CASSPTGLRSYEQYF
d_call: .; v_call: TRBV18; j_call: TRBJ2-5; clone_size: few; cdr3_nt: TGTGCCAGCTCACCAAGTCGGGGGGCAGAGACCCAGTACTTC; cdr3_aa: CASSPSRGAETQYF
d_call: TRBD1; v_call: TRBV20-1; j_call: TRBJ1-6; clone_size: few; cdr3_nt: TGCAGCGCTATCTTGGGGACAGCTAATTCACCCCTCCACTTT; cdr3_aa: CSAILGTANSPLHF
d_call: TRBD2; v_call: TRBV5-1; j_call: TRBJ2-1; clone_size: .; cdr3_nt: TGCGCCAGCAGTTTCTTAGCGGGCGGCTCCTACAATGAGCAGTTCTTC; cdr3_aa: CASSFLAGGSYNEQFF
d_call: .; v_call: TRBV12-3/TRBV12-4; j_call: TRBJ2-4; clone_size: .; cdr3_nt: TGTGCCAGCAGTCGGACAAGGTCAGATCTAAAAAACATTCAGTACTTC; cdr3_aa: CASSRTRSDLKNIQYF
d_call: TRBD2; v_call: TRBV7-2; j_call: TRBJ2-3; clone_size: .; cdr3_nt: TGTGCCAGCAGACCGCGACTAGCGGGGGATAAAAGCACAGAGACGCAGTATTTT; cdr3_aa: CASRPRLAGDKSTETQYF
d_call: TRBD2; v_call: TRBV24-1; j_call: TRBJ2-3; clone_size: many; cdr3_nt: TGTGCCACCAGTGATTCTCGGGGGGCCACTAGCGGACCCTTTGATACGCAGTATTTT; cdr3_aa: CATSDSRGATSGPFDTQYF
d_call: .; v_call: TRBV5-1; j_call: TRBJ2-3; clone_size: few; cdr3_nt: TGCGCCAGCAGCCCCATTTTAGCCTCAGATACGCAGTATTTT; cdr3_aa: CASSPILASDTQYF
d_call: TRBD1; v_call: TRBV12-3/TRBV12-4; j_call: TRBJ2-7; clone_size: few; cdr3_nt: TGTGCCAGCAGTCTACGAGGGGGCGACGAGCAGTACTTC; cdr3_aa: CASSLRGGDEQYF
d_call: TRBD1; v_call: TRBV27; j_call: TRBJ1-2; clone_size: .; cdr3_nt: TGTGCCAGCAGTTCCGGGACAGGGAGGAACTACACCTTC; cdr3_aa: CASSSGTGRNYTF
d_call: .; v_call: TRBV3-1; j_call: TRBJ1-2; clone_size: .; cdr3_nt: TGTGCCAGCAGCCAAGGCGGGAGCCCTTATGGCTACACCTTC; cdr3_aa: CASSQGGSPYGYTF
d_call: .; v_call: TRBV6-2/TRBV6-3; j_call: TRBJ2-7; clone_size: .; cdr3_nt: TGTGCCAGCGCCAATAGCGGCTACGAGCAGTACTTC; cdr3_aa: CASANSGYEQYF
d_call: .; v_call: TRBV20-1; j_call: TRBJ1-2; clone_size: .; cdr3_nt: TGCAGTGCGCAGGGCCAGGGGACTGGCTACACCTTC; cdr3_aa: CSAQGQGTGYTF
d_call: .; v_call: TRBV11-2; j_call: TRBJ2-1; clone_size: many; cdr3_nt: TGTGCCAGCAGCCCCATCCTAGGGAATGAGCAGTTCTTC; cdr3_aa: CASSPILGNEQFF
d_call: .; v_call: TRBV20-1; j_call: TRBJ2-3; clone_size: .; cdr3_nt: TGCAGTGCCCCAGCGGCACAAGCATGCACGCAGTATTTT; cdr3_aa: CSAPAAQACTQYF
d_call: TRBD2; v_call: TRBV27; j_call: TRBJ2-1; clone_size: .; cdr3_nt: TGTGCCAGCAGTTTATGGGTCGGGGAGGGTCTCGGTAATGAGCAGTTCTTC; cdr3_aa: CASSLWVGEGLGNEQFF
d_call: .; v_call: TRBV6-5; j_call: TRBJ1-2; clone_size: .; cdr3_nt: TGTGCCAGCAGGTCGGGTTCTAACGATGGCTACACCTTC; cdr3_aa: CASRSGSNDGYTF
d_call: TRBD2; v_call: TRBV4-3; j_call: TRBJ2-1; clone_size: few; cdr3_nt: TGCGCCAGCAGCCAAGATCTCAGCGGGAGAATCGATGAGCAGTTCTTC; cdr3_aa: CASSQDLSGRIDEQFF
d_call: .; v_call: TRBV27; j_call: TRBJ1-1; clone_size: few; cdr3_nt: TGTGCCAGCAGTAAACAGGAGGGGAACACTGAAGCTTTCTTT; cdr3_aa: CASSKQEGNTEAFF
d_call: .; v_call: TRBV7-2; j_call: TRBJ2-7; clone_size: many; cdr3_nt: TGTGCCAGCAGCTTAGCGCTTGGAGGGTACGAGCAGTACTTC; cdr3_aa: CASSLALGGYEQYF
d_call: .; v_call: TRBV10-3; j_call: TRBJ1-2; clone_size: .; cdr3_nt: TGTGCCATCAGTGAATTGGGGGCGGACGGCTACACCTTC; cdr3_aa: CAISELGADGYTF
d_call: TRBD1; v_call: TRBV29-1; j_call: TRBJ2-6; clone_size: few; cdr3_nt: TGCAGCGTTGAACGGACAGGGACAGCCTCTGGGGCCAACGTCCTGACTTTC; cdr3_aa: CSVERTGTASGANVLTF
d_call: TRBD1; v_call: TRBV28; j_call: TRBJ1-2; clone_size: .; cdr3_nt: TGTGCCAGCAGTCCATCCGGGACAGGCCAAATAAATGGCTACACCTTC; cdr3_aa: CASSPSGTGQINGYTF
d_call: TRBD2; v_call: TRBV4-2; j_call: TRBJ2-5; clone_size: few; cdr3_nt: TGTGCCAGCAGCCAAGAAGCAGCGGGAGGCGATGAGCAGTACTTC; cdr3_aa: CASSQEAAGGDEQYF
d_call: TRBD1; v_call: TRBV6-1; j_call: TRBJ2-6; clone_size: .; cdr3_nt: TGTGCCACCTCGGACAGGGTGAACTCTGGGGCCAACGTCCTGACTTTC; cdr3_aa: CATSDRVNSGANVLTF
d_call: TRBD1; v_call: TRBV12-3/TRBV12-4; j_call: TRBJ2-1; clone_size: few; cdr3_nt: TGTGCCAGCAACCTCGGGACAGGGGGCTTCAATGAGCAGTTCTTC; cdr3_aa: CASNLGTGGFNEQFF
d_call: .; v_call: TRBV7-2; j_call: TRBJ1-2; clone_size: .; cdr3_nt: TGTGCCAGCAGCTTAGAAGGAGGGTATAACTATGGCTACACCTTC; cdr3_aa: CASSLEGGYNYGYTF
d_call: .; v_call: TRBV5-1; j_call: TRBJ2-5; clone_size: .; cdr3_nt: TGCGCCATCAGCCCAGGAGAGACCCAGTACTTC; cdr3_aa: CAISPGETQYF
d_call: .; v_call: TRBV3-1; j_call: TRBJ2-3; clone_size: few; cdr3_nt: TGTGCCAGCAGCCGACATACAGCGGGCTCGGGCACAGATACGCAGTATTTT; cdr3_aa: CASSRHTAGSGTDTQYF